This T cell receptor beta chain was sequenced during a study of vaccination and CD4 T cells after COVID-19. Noted treatment: roughly 11-day PBMC culture with coronavirus spike peptide pools or control peptides (ViraFEST assay). There are 15 residues in the CDR3. The V gene end was trimmed by 4 bases and the J gene end by 6 bases; junction bases not matched to a gene: 10. Germline CDR1 is SGHVS and CDR2 is FNYEAQ. Cultured CD4+ T-cell DNA underwent Oncomine TCR Beta short-read sequencing. TCRdb re-analysed the PCR reads in MiXCR, keeping a single row per CDR3 protein. This table has about 13,000 distinct CDR3 sequences, 79% appearing once. This clonotype was seen once. The antigen remains undetermined.

Source material: CD4+ T cells from blood, cultured in vitro. This receptor was identified in a human donor who had recovered from COVID-19. V and J are TRBV7-6 and TRBJ2-7; 9 bases line up with TRBD1. CDR3 residues: CASSSQGQGRVEQYF. CDR3 sequence (DNA): TGTGCCAGCAGCTCCCAAGGACAGGGGAGGGTCGAGCAGTACTTC.